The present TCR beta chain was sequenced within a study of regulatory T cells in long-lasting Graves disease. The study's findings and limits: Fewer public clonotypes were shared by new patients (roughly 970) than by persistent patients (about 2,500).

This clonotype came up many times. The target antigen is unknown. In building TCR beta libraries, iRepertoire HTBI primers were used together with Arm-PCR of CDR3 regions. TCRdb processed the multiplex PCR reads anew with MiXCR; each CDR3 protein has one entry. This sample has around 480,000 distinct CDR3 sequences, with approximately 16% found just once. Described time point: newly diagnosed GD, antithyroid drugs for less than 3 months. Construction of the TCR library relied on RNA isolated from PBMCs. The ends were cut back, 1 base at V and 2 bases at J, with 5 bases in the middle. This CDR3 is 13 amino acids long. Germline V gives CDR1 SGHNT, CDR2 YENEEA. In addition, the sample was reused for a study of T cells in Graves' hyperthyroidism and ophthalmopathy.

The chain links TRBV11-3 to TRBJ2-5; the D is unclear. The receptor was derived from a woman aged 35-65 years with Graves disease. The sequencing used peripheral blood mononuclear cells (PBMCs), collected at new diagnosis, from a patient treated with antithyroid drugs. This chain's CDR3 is CASSLASQETQYF. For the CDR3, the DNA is TGTGCCAGCAGCTTAGCCTCGCAAGAGACCCAGTACTTC.